This T cell receptor (beta chain) was observed in a study of control samples from healthy donors and cancer patients. The CDR3 length is 17 residues. V lost 0 bases to trimming and J lost 3 bases; unmatched junction nucleotides: 10. CDR1 and CDR2 from the germline V gene are MNHEY and SMNVEV (reference sequence). Sequencing was performed with immunoSEQ multiplex PCR; in TCRdb, only in-frame clones are kept and a portion is missing. The table has over 80,000 clones, 82% seen once. The clonotype originates from a man between 60 and 70 years old in good health. The chain is built from TRBV27 and TRBJ1-2; 7 bases line up with TRBD1. Sequences were obtained from blood. The CDR3 nucleotides are TGTGCCAGCAGTTTATCGGGGAGGGGGCTTTGGGACTATGGCTACACCTTC. It specifies CASSLSGRGLWDYGYTF.